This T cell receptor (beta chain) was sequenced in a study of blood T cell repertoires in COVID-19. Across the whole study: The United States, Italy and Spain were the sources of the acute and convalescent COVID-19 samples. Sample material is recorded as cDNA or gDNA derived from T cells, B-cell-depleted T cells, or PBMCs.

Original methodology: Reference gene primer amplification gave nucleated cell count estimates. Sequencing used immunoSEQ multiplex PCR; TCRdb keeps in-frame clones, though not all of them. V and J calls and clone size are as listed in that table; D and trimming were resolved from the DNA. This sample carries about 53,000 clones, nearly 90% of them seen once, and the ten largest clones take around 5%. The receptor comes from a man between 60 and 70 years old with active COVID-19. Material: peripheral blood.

The CDR3 DNA sequence: TGCGCCAGCAGCCAAGACTCCGGGGAGAACTATGGCTACACCTTC. Translated: CASSQDSGENYGYTF. V gene TRBV4-3 combines with J gene TRBJ1-2; D unresolved. V shed 0 bases and J shed 2 bases, with 10 bases lying between them. This CDR3 is 15 amino acids long. Germline loops: CDR1 LGHNA, CDR2 YSLEER.